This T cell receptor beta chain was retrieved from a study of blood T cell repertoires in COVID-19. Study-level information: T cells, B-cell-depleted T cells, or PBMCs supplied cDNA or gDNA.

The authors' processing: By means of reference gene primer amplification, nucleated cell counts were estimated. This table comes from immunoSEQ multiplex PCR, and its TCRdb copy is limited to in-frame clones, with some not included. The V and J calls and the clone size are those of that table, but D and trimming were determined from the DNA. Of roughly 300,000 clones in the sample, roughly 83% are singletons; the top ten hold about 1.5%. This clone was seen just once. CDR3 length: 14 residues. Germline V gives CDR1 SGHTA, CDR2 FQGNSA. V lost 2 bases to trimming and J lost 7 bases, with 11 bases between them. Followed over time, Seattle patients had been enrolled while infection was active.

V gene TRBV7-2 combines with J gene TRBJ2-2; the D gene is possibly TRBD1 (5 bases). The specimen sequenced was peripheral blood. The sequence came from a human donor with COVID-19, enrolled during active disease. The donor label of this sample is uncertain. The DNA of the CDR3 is TGTGCCAGCAGCTTACAGGGTAGTGTCGGGGAGCTGTTTTTT. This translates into CASSLQGSVGELFF.